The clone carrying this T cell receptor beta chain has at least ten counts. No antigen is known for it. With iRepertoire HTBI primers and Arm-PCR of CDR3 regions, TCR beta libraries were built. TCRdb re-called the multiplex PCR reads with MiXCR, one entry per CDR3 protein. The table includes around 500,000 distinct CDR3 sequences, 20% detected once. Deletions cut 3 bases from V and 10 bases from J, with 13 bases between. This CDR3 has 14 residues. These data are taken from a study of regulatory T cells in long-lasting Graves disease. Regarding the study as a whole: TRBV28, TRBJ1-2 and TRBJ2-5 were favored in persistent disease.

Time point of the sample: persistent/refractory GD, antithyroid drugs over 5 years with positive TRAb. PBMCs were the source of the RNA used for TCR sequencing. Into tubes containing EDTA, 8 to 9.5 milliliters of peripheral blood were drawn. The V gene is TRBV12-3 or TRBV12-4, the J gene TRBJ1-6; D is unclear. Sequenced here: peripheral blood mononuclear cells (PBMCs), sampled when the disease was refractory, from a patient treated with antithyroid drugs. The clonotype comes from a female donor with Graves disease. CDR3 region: CASSFGSEGSPLHF. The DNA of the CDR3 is TGTGCCAGCAGTTTCGGATCTGAGGGATCACCCCTCCACTTT.